The 32 T cell receptor beta chains reported below all come from one sample, sequenced in a study of cytomegalovirus exposure and HLA in healthy donors. Primers included in the PCR were 60 Vbeta and 13 Jbeta primers. Sequencing was performed with immunoSEQ multiplex PCR; in TCRdb, only in-frame clones are kept and a portion is missing. The sample has about 200,000 clones, 70% to 85% seen once. Sample: PBMCs. These TCRs come from a man in his fifties in good health and CMV-seronegative.

The count of this clone is one. The same CDR3 arises from other DNA sequences in this sample as well. This sequence joins TRBV6-1 and TRBJ2-5; perhaps TRBD2 as D (5 bases). Trimming took 8 bases from V and 4 from J, leaving 11 bases between them. The CDR3 covers 12 residues. Germline-derived CDR1 and CDR2 are MNHNS and SASEGT. The CDR3: CASRDGSETQYF. CDR3 in DNA: TGTGCCAGCCGGGATGGCTCAGAGACCCAGTACTTC.

V is TRBV5-1 and J is TRBJ2-7, with a possible D match to TRBD2 (5 bases). The CDR3 is 15 amino acids. Per germline, CDR1 SGHRS and CDR2 YFSETQ. V was pared by 3 bases and J by 3 bases, with 16 bases between. For the CDR3, the DNA is TGCGCCAGCAGCTATGGCTCCGGGGTCCGCTACGAGCAGTACTTC. Translation: CASSYGSGVRYEQYF.

CDR3 residues: CAWKRTSGYNEQFF. The CDR3 DNA follows: TGTGCCTGGAAAAGGACTAGCGGCTACAATGAGCAGTTCTTC. The chain employs TRBV30 and TRBJ2-1; 10 bases fit TRBD2. Germline assignment: CDR1 GTSNPN and CDR2 SVGIG (reference sequence). The ends lost 4 bases at V and 3 bases at J; junction bases unmatched: 3. This CDR3 has 14 residues.

The V and J genes are TRBV27 and TRBJ1-1, with 7 positions matching TRBD1. The length of the CDR3 is 17 residues. Trimming removed 3 bases from V and 4 bases from J; junction bases left unmatched: 14. Germline assignment: CDR1 MNHEY and CDR2 SMNVEV (reference sequence). The CDR3 DNA reads TGTGCCAGCAGTTTGAGGGGGCGCTTTCGGTTCCCCACTGAAGCTTTCTTT. Translation: CASSLRGRFRFPTEAFF.

The rearrangement links TRBV18 to TRBJ1-5; possibly TRBD1 for D (6 bases). Deletions cut 2 bases from V and 3 bases from J, with 14 bases between. Germline assignment: CDR1 KGHSH and CDR2 LQKENI. The CDR3 is made up of 16 amino acids. CDR3 DNA sequence: TGTGCCAGCTCACCATCCATTCAGGGGACCAATCAGCCCCAGCATTTT. This translates into CASSPSIQGTNQPQHF.

The V and J genes are TRBV21-1 and TRBJ1-2; the table calls TRBD1, which could not be checked here. TRBV21-1 is deemed a pseudogene. CDR3 length equals 15 residues. The CDR3 reads CASSKGTGIFYGYTF. Here the CDR3 DNA reads TGTGCCAGCAGCAAAGGCACAGGTATCTTCTATGGCTACACCTTC.

This chain connects TRBV28 to TRBJ2-2; the match to TRBD2 covers 8 bases. The CDR3 runs 16 residues. Germline V lookup: CDR1 MDHEN, CDR2 SYDVKM. V lost 4 bases, J lost 4 bases, and 8 bases stayed unmatched. CDR3 in DNA: TGTGCCAGCAGTTCTCCCTTGCGGGAGGTCACCGGGGAGCTGTTTTTT. It is translated as CASSSPLREVTGELFF.

The rearrangement uses TRBV27 and TRBJ2-3; 13 nucleotides align to TRBD2. J was trimmed by 4 bases and V by 6 bases; bases with no gene match: 4. Germline V CDR1 and CDR2: MNHEY, SMNVEV (reference sequence). This CDR3 contains 15 residues. CDR3 bases: TGTGCCAGCAGCGGACTAGCGGGAGCCGCAGATACGCAGTATTTT. It yields the protein CASSGLAGAADTQYF.

The V gene is TRBV27, the J gene TRBJ2-2; D perhaps matches TRBD2 (6 bases). The CDR3 runs 13 residues. From germline, CDR1 is MNHEY and CDR2 SMNVEV (reference sequence). V was trimmed by 6 bases and J by 5 bases, leaving 10 bases between them. Written as DNA, the CDR3 is TGTGCCAGCAGGCCGGCGGGAACCGGGGAGCTGTTTTTT. The encoded protein is CASRPAGTGELFF.

This clone appeared once. The chain joins TRBV2 to TRBJ1-1, with TRBD1 matching 7 bases. V trimming: 6 bases; J trimming: 1 base; junction bases outside the gene matches: 2. The CDR3 covers 13 residues. Per the germline V gene, CDR1 is SNHLY and CDR2 is FYNNEI. The CDR3 bases are TGTGCCAGCAGCCAGGGGGAGAACACTGAAGCTTTCTTT. Translated: CASSQGENTEAFF. Supplemented by reference TRBV2 and TRBJ1-1, the full variable domain reads EPEVTQTPSHQVTQMGQEVILRCVPISNHLYFYWYRQILGQKVEFLVSFYNNEISEKSEIFDDQFSVERPDGSNFTLKIRSTKLEDSAMYFCASSQGENTEAFFGQGTRLTVV.

The table lists this clone with a count of one. V gene TRBV11-2 combines with J gene TRBJ2-2; 9 nucleotides line up with TRBD2. V gave up 2 bases and J gave up 1 base; unmatched junction bases: 2. The germline CDR1 and CDR2 sequences are SGHAT and FQNNGV. The CDR3 extends over 16 amino acids. In DNA, the CDR3 is TGTGCCAGCAGCTTAACAGCGGGAGGGAACACCGGGGAGCTGTTTTTT. Its protein product is CASSLTAGGNTGELFF.

J is TRBJ2-3 and V is TRBV4-1; 11 bases agree with TRBD2. The CDR3 length is 16 residues. V was clipped by 5 bases and J by 2 bases; unmatched bases: 6. The germline CDR1 and CDR2 sequences are MGHRA and YSYEKL. CDR3 in amino acids: CASSAGTSGSTDTQYF. The CDR3 DNA is TGCGCCAGCAGCGCGGGGACTAGCGGATCCACAGATACGCAGTATTTT.

The chain is built from TRBV7-3 and TRBJ2-5; D is possibly TRBD2 (7 bases). Germline assignment: CDR1 SGHTA and CDR2 FQGTGA. Trimming removed 0 bases from V and 4 bases from J, with 15 bases in between. This CDR3 has 16 residues. The DNA for the CDR3 is TGTGCCAGCAGCTTAACGTCACAGGGAGGGGGAGAGACCCAGTACTTC. Amino acids: CASSLTSQGGGETQYF. The entire variable domain, with the rest obtained from reference TRBV7-3 and TRBJ2-5, is as follows: GAGVSQTPSNKVTEKGKYVELRCDPISGHTALYWYRQSLGQGPEFLIYFQGTGAADDSGLPNDRFFAVRPEGSVSTLKIQRTERGDSAVYLCASSLTSQGGGETQYFGPGTRLLVL.

On this clone itself: One end of the junction does not line up with germline, which may come from a read error. The chain carries TRBV7-7 and TRBJ2-2; TRBD1 aligns across 9 bases. CDR1 and CDR2 from the germline V gene are SSHAT and FNYEAQ (reference sequence). This CDR3 comprises 15 residues. DNA for the CDR3: TGTGCTAGCAGCCCGGGGACAGGGACGGGCGGGGAGCTGTTTTTT. The encoded protein is CASSPGTGTGGELFF.

This clone has a handful of counts. V and J are TRBV5-5 and TRBJ2-7; TRBD1 matches at 8 bases. Per the germline V gene, CDR1 is SGHKS and CDR2 is YYEKEE (reference sequence). This CDR3 comprises 13 residues. The trim removed 4 bases at V and 1 base at J, leaving 1 base unmatched. The CDR3 reads CASSRQGSYEQYF. In nucleotides, the CDR3 is TGTGCCAGCAGCAGACAGGGGTCCTACGAGCAGTACTTC.

The chain has TRBV6-6 and TRBJ1-6; 9 positions match TRBD1. This CDR3 contains 14 residues. V lost 6 bases, J lost 6 bases, and 3 bases stayed unmatched. Germline V gene lookup returns CDR1 MNHNY and CDR2 SVGAGI (reference sequence). The CDR3 DNA follows: TGTGCCAGCAGAGGACAGGGGATTAATTCACCCCTCCACTTT. Its protein is CASRGQGINSPLHF.

The gene calls are TRBV19 and TRBJ2-5; D remains ambiguous. The J call could be wrong; TRBJ2-7 is a better fit for the DNA end. This CDR3 has 13 residues. The V gene's germline CDR1 is LNHDA and CDR2 SQIVND (reference sequence). The CDR3 loop reads CASSPTGSYEQYF. The DNA for the CDR3 is TGTGCCAGTTCCCCCACCGGGTCCTACGAGCAGTACTTC.

The sample holds one count of this clone. This chain uses TRBV7-9 with TRBJ2-1; 13 nucleotides line up with TRBD2. The CDR3 sequence is 15 residues long. V shed 4 bases and J 7 bases; nucleotides not matched to a gene: 4. The germline CDR1 and CDR2 sequences are SEHNR and FQNEAQ (reference sequence). The CDR3 DNA reads as TGTGCCAGCAGCTCACGGACTAGCGGGAGAAATGAGCAGTTCTTC. Translating it yields CASSSRTSGRNEQFF.

The rearrangement joins TRBV27 to TRBJ2-1, with 9 bases fitting TRBD2. CDR3 length equals 15 residues. V gave up 5 bases and J gave up 4 bases; unmatched junction bases: 6. The germline V gene encodes CDR1 MNHEY and CDR2 SMNVEV (reference sequence). The CDR3 loop reads CASSVGTSTYNEQFF. Written as DNA, the CDR3 is TGTGCCAGCAGTGTAGGGACTAGCACGTACAATGAGCAGTTCTTC.

J is TRBJ2-5 and V is TRBV29-1; 9 bases align to TRBD2. CDR3 length: 14 residues. Trimming cost V 4 bases and J 7 bases; bases outside gene matches: 10. CDR1 and CDR2 from the germline V gene are SQVTM and ANQGSEA. The CDR3: CSVAQTGAGGTQYF. The CDR3 nucleotides are TGCAGCGTTGCTCAGACAGGAGCGGGGGGGACCCAGTACTTC.

This chain joins TRBV7-7 and TRBJ2-1; TRBD1 matches 10 bases. This CDR3 comprises 13 residues. V lost 4 bases, J lost 7 bases, and 1 base stayed unmatched. The germline V gene encodes CDR1 SSHAT and CDR2 FNYEAQ (reference sequence). CDR3 amino acids: CASSSGQGNEQFF. The CDR3 DNA reads TGTGCCAGCAGCTCGGGACAGGGGAATGAGCAGTTCTTC.

The J gene is TRBJ2-3, the V gene TRBV6-4; 8 bases agree with TRBD2. CDR1 and CDR2 (germline): MRHNA, SNTAGT. V lost 3 bases and J lost 7; bases outside the gene matches: 9. The CDR3 has 15 residues. The CDR3 coding sequence is TGTGCCAGCAGTGAGTGGAGCGGGAGTGGATATACGCAGTATTTT. Amino acid sequence: CASSEWSGSGYTQYF.

This chain connects TRBV29-1 to TRBJ2-1; D possibly corresponds to TRBD2 (5 bases). V lost 3 bases and J lost 5, with 14 bases in between. From germline, CDR1 is SQVTM and CDR2 ANQGSEA. The CDR3 is 14 amino acids. The CDR3 here is CSVDDGKAHNEQFF. Written as DNA, the CDR3 is TGCAGCGTTGATGACGGGAAGGCCCACAATGAGCAGTTCTTC.

The table lists this clone with a count of one. J is TRBJ2-7 and V is TRBV29-1, with D tentatively TRBD2 (6 bases). Per the germline V gene, CDR1 is SQVTM and CDR2 is ANQGSEA. The CDR3 has 13 residues. V dropped 3 bases and J dropped 2 bases, with 11 bases sitting between them. The CDR3 is CSVDGGYAYEQYF. The CDR3 coding sequence is TGCAGCGTTGATGGGGGGTATGCCTACGAGCAGTACTTC.

This clone has just one count. This chain links TRBV4-2 with TRBJ2-3; 7 bases agree with TRBD1. CDR1 is LGHNA and CDR2 is YNFKEQ in the germline V gene. The CDR3 is 14 residues long. The trim removed 4 bases at V and 2 bases at J, leaving 3 bases unmatched. The CDR3 nucleotides are TGTGCCAGCAGCCGGGGACAGCCCACAGATACGCAGTATTTT. Protein sequence: CASSRGQPTDTQYF.

The V gene is TRBV5-4, the J gene TRBJ1-4; tentative D call: TRBD1 (6 bases). The CDR3 sequence is 14 residues long. The germline V gene has CDR1 SGHNT and CDR2 YYREEE (reference sequence). The germline V and J ends were trimmed by 0 bases and 4 bases, with 7 bases remaining between them. The CDR3 protein is CASSLGQVNEKLFF. The CDR3 DNA reads as TGTGCCAGCAGCTTGGGACAGGTTAATGAAAAACTGTTTTTT. Drawing the rest from reference TRBV5-4 and TRBJ1-4, the complete variable domain is ETGVTQSPTHLIKTRGQQVTLRCSSQSGHNTVSWYQQALGQGPQFIFQYYREEENGRGNFPPRFSGLQFPNYSSELNVNALELDDSALYLCASSLGQVNEKLFFGSGTQLSVL.

This chain connects TRBV4-1 to TRBJ1-5; D may be TRBD1 (6 bases). The CDR3 is made up of 17 amino acids. Germline CDR1 and CDR2: MGHRA and YSYEKL. Trimming pared 4 bases from V and 4 bases from J, leaving 20 bases between. The CDR3 DNA reads as TGCGCCAGCAGCCTTTCGGACAGAGACTTTTTTAATCAGCCCCAGCATTTT. Encoded protein: CASSLSDRDFFNQPQHF.

This chain connects TRBV6-4 to TRBJ2-3; a weak D match, TRBD2 (6 bases). The ends were cut back, 3 bases at V and 4 bases at J, with 11 bases in the middle. CDR1 and CDR2 from the germline V gene are MRHNA and SNTAGT. CDR3 length: 14 amino acids. The CDR3 here is CASSEEGSPDTQYF. The CDR3 bases are TGTGCCAGCAGTGAGGAGGGATCCCCAGATACGCAGTATTTT.

V is TRBV15 and J is TRBJ2-1, with 13 bases aligning to TRBD2. Germline V lookup: CDR1 LNHNV, CDR2 YYDKDF (reference sequence). This CDR3 has 17 residues. V shed 4 bases, J shed 4 bases, and the junction held 7 bases outside the gene matches. The CDR3 region has the DNA TGTGCCACCAGCACTCGGACTAGCGGGAGCGTTTACAATGAGCAGTTCTTC. This codes for CATSTRTSGSVYNEQFF.

Details on this clone: The same CDR3 can be traced to other DNA sequences in this sample. CDR3 sequence (DNA): TGTGCCAGCAGTTTTAGGGGTAGCAATCAGCCCCAGCATTTT. Translation gives CASSFRGSNQPQHF. This sequence joins TRBV27 and TRBJ1-5, with D possibly TRBD1 on 5 matching bases. CDR1 is MNHEY and CDR2 is SMNVEV in the germline V gene (reference sequence). CDR3 length equals 14 residues. V lost 3 bases to trimming and J lost 0 bases, with 6 bases between them.

The V and J genes are TRBV9 and TRBJ2-6; D is undetermined. Trimming shortened V by 3 bases and J by 0 bases, and 7 bases separated the two germline ends. Germline assignment: CDR1 SGDLS and CDR2 YYNGEE. There are 15 residues in the CDR3. The CDR3 DNA is TGTGCCAGCAGCGGGAGAATCTCTGGGGCCAACGTCCTGACTTTC. Translated: CASSGRISGANVLTF.

This sequence joins TRBV13 and TRBJ1-2, with TRBD1 identical over 7 bases. The J segment lost 2 bases and the V segment lost 7 bases, leaving 10 bases of the junction unmatched. Per germline, CDR1 PRHDT and CDR2 FYEKMQ (reference sequence). The CDR3 has 15 residues. The CDR3 spells CASKSFQQGNYGYTF. The CDR3 DNA follows: TGTGCCAGCAAATCTTTTCAACAGGGGAACTATGGCTACACCTTC.